This is a list of T cell receptor beta chains from one sample in a study of blood T cell repertoires in COVID-19. This table comes from immunoSEQ multiplex PCR, and its TCRdb copy is limited to in-frame clones, with some not included. The sample has tens of thousands of clones, more than 70% seen once. The sample consisted of peripheral blood. The origin of the receptors is a woman aged 80 or over with active or convalescent COVID-19. The CDR3 runs from the conserved cysteine through the conserved F or W. The order of the fields is clone size, J gene, V gene, D gene, CDR3 DNA, CDR3 protein. D genes are given only for firm matches. Clone size is stated in some rows and not others, as once, few, many or a class when expanded.

abundance: .
j_gene: TRBJ1-1
v_gene: TRBV11-2
d_gene: .
CDR3nt: TGTGCCAGCAGCTTCGAGGGAGAAAAGACTGAAGCTTTCTTT
CDR3aa: CASSFEGEKTEAFF

abundance: once
j_gene: TRBJ2-5
v_gene: TRBV28
d_gene: .
CDR3nt: TGTGCCAGCAGTTTTATGGAGACCCAGTACTTC
CDR3aa: CASSFMETQYF

abundance: .
j_gene: TRBJ2-7
v_gene: TRBV19
d_gene: TRBD1
CDR3nt: TGTGCCAGTAGTCTCTCAGGGGGATCCTACGAGCAGTACTTC
CDR3aa: CASSLSGGSYEQYF

abundance: once
j_gene: TRBJ2-1
v_gene: TRBV7-2
d_gene: TRBD2
CDR3nt: TGTGCCAGCAGCTCCTATAGCGGGAGCTCCTACAATGAGCAGTTCTTC
CDR3aa: CASSSYSGSSYNEQFF

abundance: .
j_gene: TRBJ1-5
v_gene: TRBV6-1
d_gene: TRBD1
CDR3nt: TGTGCCAGCAGTGAATTGACAGGGCGGCAGCCCCAGCATTTT
CDR3aa: CASSELTGRQPQHF

abundance: .
j_gene: TRBJ1-5
v_gene: TRBV28
d_gene: .
CDR3nt: TGTGCCAGCAGTTCCTCGGGATATTGGAGCAATCAGCCCCAGCATTTT
CDR3aa: CASSSSGYWSNQPQHF

abundance: .
j_gene: TRBJ2-7
v_gene: TRBV7-3
d_gene: .
CDR3nt: TGTGCCAGCAGCGCGAACAGGGAGAATCTGTACTTC
CDR3aa: CASSANRENLYF

abundance: once
j_gene: TRBJ1-1
v_gene: TRBV28
d_gene: TRBD1
CDR3nt: TGTGCCAGTAACAGGGGCGGGGAGGCGGGAGCTTTCTTT
CDR3aa: CASNRGGEAGAFF

abundance: .
j_gene: TRBJ2-2
v_gene: TRBV7-9
d_gene: .
CDR3nt: TGTGCCAGCAGCCCGAAGCAAGGAGGGCCTAACGGGGAGCTGTTTTTT
CDR3aa: CASSPKQGGPNGELFF

abundance: .
j_gene: TRBJ1-2
v_gene: TRBV21-1
d_gene: .
CDR3nt: TGTGCCAGCAGCAAAGGAAAAAAGAGGGGCTACACCTTC
CDR3aa: CASSKGKKRGYTF

abundance: .
j_gene: TRBJ1-5
v_gene: TRBV19
d_gene: .
CDR3nt: TGTGCCAGTAGTAAACAGGGCGAAGCTCAGCCCCAGCATTTT
CDR3aa: CASSKQGEAQPQHF

abundance: .
j_gene: TRBJ1-5
v_gene: TRBV7-2
d_gene: TRBD1
CDR3nt: TGTGCCAGCAGCTTCCGGGACAGGGGGGATCAGCCCCAGCATTTT
CDR3aa: CASSFRDRGDQPQHF

abundance: .
j_gene: TRBJ2-5
v_gene: TRBV4-1
d_gene: TRBD2
CDR3nt: TGCGCCAGCAGCCCGCTAGCCGCGGGAGGGCGGGAGACCCAGTACTTC
CDR3aa: CASSPLAAGGRETQYF

abundance: .
j_gene: TRBJ1-2
v_gene: TRBV6-2/TRBV6-3
d_gene: TRBD1
CDR3nt: TGTGCCAGCAGTCCCCCCGGACAGGGGAACTATGGCTACACCTTC
CDR3aa: CASSPPGQGNYGYTF

abundance: .
j_gene: TRBJ1-2
v_gene: TRBV5-7
d_gene: .
CDR3nt: TGTGCCAGCAGCTCCGGGGTCTCCTATGGCTACACCTTC
CDR3aa: CASSSGVSYGYTF

abundance: .
j_gene: TRBJ2-7
v_gene: TRBV18
d_gene: .
CDR3nt: TGTGCCAGCTCCCCCGGGAGATACGAGCAGTACTTC
CDR3aa: CASSPGRYEQYF

abundance: .
j_gene: TRBJ2-7
v_gene: TRBV27
d_gene: TRBD2
CDR3nt: TGTGCCAGCAGTTGGGTAGCGGGAGCCCGCTACGAGCAGTACTTC
CDR3aa: CASSWVAGARYEQYF

abundance: .
j_gene: TRBJ1-4
v_gene: TRBV7-9
d_gene: .
CDR3nt: TGTGCCAGCAGTCCTCCTGGGACATATGAAAAACTGTTTTTT
CDR3aa: CASSPPGTYEKLFF

abundance: .
j_gene: TRBJ1-2
v_gene: TRBV30
d_gene: TRBD1
CDR3nt: TGTGCCTGGAGTGTACAGGGGGCTTACGGCTACACCTTC
CDR3aa: CAWSVQGAYGYTF

abundance: .
j_gene: TRBJ2-3
v_gene: TRBV11-2
d_gene: .
CDR3nt: TGTGCCAGCAGCTTAGAAAGAGGGCGCACAGATACGCAGTATTTT
CDR3aa: CASSLERGRTDTQYF

abundance: .
j_gene: TRBJ1-1
v_gene: TRBV15
d_gene: .
CDR3nt: TGTGCCACCAGCAGCTCCCGGGACACAGGGCGGATAGGCACTGAAGCTTTCTTT
CDR3aa: CATSSSRDTGRIGTEAFF